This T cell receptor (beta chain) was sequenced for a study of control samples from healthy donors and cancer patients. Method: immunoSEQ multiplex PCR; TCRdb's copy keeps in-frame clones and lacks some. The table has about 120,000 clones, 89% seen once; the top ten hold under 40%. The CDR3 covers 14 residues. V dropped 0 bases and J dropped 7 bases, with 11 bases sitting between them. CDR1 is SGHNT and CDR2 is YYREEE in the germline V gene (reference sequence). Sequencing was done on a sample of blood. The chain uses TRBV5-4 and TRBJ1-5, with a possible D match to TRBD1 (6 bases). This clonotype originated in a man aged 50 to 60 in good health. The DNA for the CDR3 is TGTGCCAGCAGCTTGGCAGGGGCCCAACAGCCCCAGCATTTT. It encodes CASSLAGAQQPQHF.